These 27 T cell receptor beta chains were all obtained from the same sample, sequenced in a study of post-analysis software for immune sequencing data. Study results and limitations: When patients were compared with controls, a handful of TRBV segments were more frequent, TRBV5-6, TRBV5-1 and TRBV20-1 among them.

Tagging with unique molecular identifiers was a feature of the TCR beta cDNA libraries. TCRdb used MiXCR to reprocess the PCR reads, holding one entry per CDR3 protein. The table lists about 540,000 distinct CDR3 sequences, 34% of them singletons. Their target antigens are unknown. The specimen sequenced was blood. The receptor source for this set is a girl aged 2 to 17 with multiple sclerosis.

V gene TRBV29-1 combines with J gene TRBJ1-1, with a weak D call TRBD1 (5 bases). With 3 bases removed from V and 2 bases from J, the gap between germline ends came to 10 bases. The germline CDR1 and CDR2 sequences are SQVTM and ANQGSEA. The CDR3 length is 13 residues. The CDR3 nucleotides are TGCAGCGTTGACATACAGGTAAACACTGAAGCTTTCTTT. Protein product: CSVDIQVNTEAFF.

V gene TRBV12-3 or TRBV12-4 combines with J gene TRBJ1-2; D gene ambiguous. The CDR3 has 14 amino acids. Trimming pared 3 bases from V and 4 bases from J, leaving 12 bases between. CDR3 sequence: CASSFSTPTYGYTF. The CDR3 bases are TGTGCCAGCAGTTTCAGTACCCCGACCTATGGCTACACCTTC.

The chain combines TRBV3-1 with TRBJ2-4; D call uncertain. V was shortened by 0 bases and J by 2 bases, with 17 bases between the two germline ends. Germline V gene sequence: CDR1 LGHDT, CDR2 YNNKEL (reference sequence). The CDR3 contains 18 residues. This CDR3 is CASSQDPTPSFTKNIQYF. CDR3 nucleotide sequence: TGTGCCAGCAGCCAAGATCCCACACCCTCGTTCACCAAAAACATTCAGTACTTC.

The J gene is TRBJ1-5, the V gene TRBV20-1, with D possibly matching TRBD1 (6 bases). The germline V gene encodes CDR1 DFQATT and CDR2 SNEGSKA (reference sequence). V dropped 0 bases and J dropped 4 bases, with 16 bases sitting between them. This CDR3 comprises 16 residues. DNA for the CDR3: TGCAGTGCTAGAGATCGACAGGTCATTGAGAATCAGCCCCAGCATTTT. Amino acids: CSARDRQVIENQPQHF.

With regard to this clonotype: At one end, the junction sequence differs from germline, possibly due to a read error. The chain joins TRBV5-1 to TRBJ2-3; D is undetermined. The CDR3 is made up of 15 amino acids. CDR1 and CDR2 (germline): SGHRS, YFSETQ. The CDR3 nucleotides are TGCGCCAGCAGCTTGTCCGGCCTTCTCACAGATACGCGGTATTTT. Encoded protein: CASSLSGLLTDTRYF.

This clonotype was seen only a few times. The chain is built from TRBV5-1 and TRBJ1-2; D is ambiguous. V lost 3 bases and J lost 6, with 12 bases in between. Germline lookup yields CDR1 SGHRS and CDR2 YFSETQ. The CDR3 spans 13 residues. In DNA form, the CDR3 reads TGCGCCAGCAGCTGGACCGGGGAGGATGGCTACACCTTC. Amino acids: CASSWTGEDGYTF.

There are a few counts of this clonotype. The V and J genes are TRBV7-3 and TRBJ2-1, with 9 positions matching TRBD2. The CDR3 is 16 residues long. V gave up 0 bases and J gave up 2 bases; unmatched junction bases: 2. Germline V lookup: CDR1 SGHTA, CDR2 FQGTGA. The CDR3: CASSLTAGGPYNEQFF. The CDR3 DNA is TGTGCCAGCAGCTTAACGGCGGGGGGGCCCTACAATGAGCAGTTCTTC.

Turning to this clonotype: A read error may account for a junction end that differs from germline. The chain recombines TRBV20-1 with TRBJ2-5; the match to TRBD1 covers 10 bases. Per germline, CDR1 DFQATT and CDR2 SNEGSKA (reference sequence). This CDR3 is 16 amino acids long. The CDR3: CSTRPGTGATIETQYF. The CDR3 nucleotides are TGCAGTACTAGACCAGGGACAGGGGCTACTATCGAGACCCAGTACTTC.

The chain combines TRBV3-1 with TRBJ2-7; no clear D gene. The CDR3 runs 13 residues. CDR1 is LGHDT, CDR2 YNNKEL, per germline (reference sequence). The V end was cut by 6 bases, the J end by 3 bases, with 12 bases between. The CDR3 DNA follows: TGTGCCAGCAGTGTCGTTCGGGTCTACGAGCAGTACTTC. This encodes CASSVVRVYEQYF.

This clonotype has a handful of counts. Its ends do not fully match the called genes, so a read error is possible. This chain joins TRBV10-3 and TRBJ2-3; 7 nucleotides line up with TRBD1. The CDR3 loop spans 16 amino acids. The germline CDR1 and CDR2 sequences are ENHRY and SYGVKD. The CDR3 is CAISARQGRSADMQYF. DNA of the CDR3: TGTGCCATCAGTGCAAGACAGGGTCGCAGCGCAGATATGCAGTATTTT.

This chain links TRBV12-3 or TRBV12-4 with TRBJ1-1, with 8 bases fitting TRBD1. The CDR3 is 13 amino acids. With V trimmed by 6 bases and J by 4 bases, 4 bases remained unmatched. CDR3 in amino acids: CASRGQGSTEAFF. The CDR3 coding sequence is TGTGCCAGCAGAGGACAGGGAAGCACTGAAGCTTTCTTT.

Notes on this clonotype: A read error may account for a junction end that differs from germline. The genes are TRBV7-7 and TRBJ1-5; the match to TRBD1 covers 8 bases. This CDR3 has 15 residues. From germline, CDR1 is SSHAT and CDR2 FNYEAQ (reference sequence). CDR3 loop: CASSLGGRGHQPQHF. DNA of the CDR3: TGTGCTAGCAGCTTAGGGGGCAGGGGGCACCAGCCCCAGCATTTT.

This clonotype showed up just a few times. CDR3 loop: CSVDEGAGDTQYF. CDR3 DNA sequence: TGCAGCGTTGACGAGGGGGCGGGGGATACGCAGTATTTT. V and J are TRBV29-1 and TRBJ2-3; a possible D gene is TRBD1 (7 bases). Deletions cut 3 bases from V and 6 bases from J, with 13 bases between. CDR3 length equals 13 residues. CDR1 SQVTM and CDR2 ANQGSEA come from the germline V gene.

The chain employs TRBV5-1 and TRBJ2-1; TRBD1 aligns across 7 bases. V was clipped by 4 bases and J by 0 bases; unmatched bases: 7. Germline CDR1 is SGHRS and CDR2 is YFSETQ. This CDR3 spans 16 amino acids. CDR3 region: CASSGPQGSSYNEQFF. In nucleotides, the CDR3 is TGCGCCAGCAGCGGACCACAGGGGAGCTCCTACAATGAGCAGTTCTTC.

This clonotype was seen at least ten times. The gene calls are TRBV10-3 and TRBJ2-3; 7 positions agree with TRBD1. Germline lookup yields CDR1 ENHRY and CDR2 SYGVKD. V lost 10 bases to trimming and J lost 5 bases; unmatched junction nucleotides: 15. The CDR3 is 15 amino acids. CDR3 nucleotide sequence: TGTGCCACCACACAGGACAGGACCAGAGGAGATACGCAGTATTTT. It yields the protein CATTQDRTRGDTQYF.

This clonotype occurred many times. V usage is TRBV19 and J usage is TRBJ2-3; D remains ambiguous. The germline V gene encodes CDR1 LNHDA and CDR2 SQIVND (reference sequence). This CDR3 contains 13 residues. V dropped 9 bases and J dropped 6 bases, with 16 bases sitting between them. The CDR3 protein is CASSNPHGDTQYF. The CDR3 region has the DNA TGTGCCAGCTCAAACCCCCACGGGGATACGCAGTATTTT.

This clonotype has just a few counts. V and J are TRBV6-5 and TRBJ1-1, with a possible D match to TRBD1 (5 bases). Germline lookup yields CDR1 MNHEY and CDR2 SVGAGI. The CDR3 has 14 residues. CDR3 coding DNA: TGTGCGATAAGTCGGGGTAGAGGGGACACTGAAGCTTTCTTT. This gives the protein CAISRGRGDTEAFF.

This chain links TRBV20-1 with TRBJ2-7, with TRBD1 identical over 8 bases. CDR3 size: 14 residues. CDR1 and CDR2 (germline): DFQATT, SNEGSKA (reference sequence). V shed 0 bases, J shed 4 bases, and the junction held 5 bases outside the gene matches. The CDR3 DNA sequence: TGCAGTGCTAGAGACGGACAGGGCCCGTACGAGCAGTACTTC. Translation: CSARDGQGPYEQYF.

CDR3 loop: CASSQVPTGGASREQFF. DNA for the CDR3: TGTGCCAGCAGCCAAGTCCCCACCGGGGGGGCCTCACGGGAGCAGTTCTTC. The genes are TRBV4-2 and TRBJ2-1; 8 bases are shared with TRBD2. This CDR3 is 17 amino acids long. V lost 1 base to trimming and J lost 10 bases; unmatched junction nucleotides: 15. The germline V gene encodes CDR1 LGHNA and CDR2 YNFKEQ.

This clonotype was counted only a few times. V usage is TRBV29-1 and J usage is TRBJ1-3; 10 bases are shared with TRBD1. V was clipped by 5 bases and J by 3 bases; unmatched bases: 10. The CDR3 runs 16 residues. Germline CDR1 and CDR2: SQVTM and ANQGSEA. CDR3 sequence (DNA): TGCAGCGTTACCAAGACAGGGGGCGGTTATGGAAACACCATATATTTT. This translates into CSVTKTGGGYGNTIYF.

This clonotype was picked up one time. The chain combines TRBV5-6 with TRBJ2-3, with a possible D match to TRBD1 (5 bases). CDR3 size: 15 residues. Per the germline V gene, CDR1 is SGHDT and CDR2 is YYEEEE. V dropped 4 bases and J dropped 6 bases, with 18 bases sitting between them. CDR3 sequence (DNA): TGTGCCAGCAGCGGTGAGAAGGGGCACTTGGATACGCAGTATTTT. Protein sequence: CASSGEKGHLDTQYF.

The chain has TRBV4-1 and TRBJ2-3, with D tentatively TRBD2 (6 bases). With 1 base removed from V and 5 bases from J, the gap between germline ends came to 10 bases. The V gene's germline CDR1 is MGHRA and CDR2 YSYEKL. The CDR3 consists of 14 residues. For the CDR3, the DNA is TGCGCCAGCAGCCAAGCTAATAGCGGAGATACGCAGTATTTT. Residues: CASSQANSGDTQYF.

The chain combines TRBV7-3 with TRBJ2-5; tentatively, D is TRBD1 or TRBD2 (5 bases each). Looked up from germline, CDR1 is SGHTA and CDR2 is FQGTGA. This CDR3 region has 14 residues. Deletions cut 5 bases from V and 0 bases from J, with 10 bases between. CDR3 amino acids: CASSRDRYQETQYF. As DNA, the CDR3 is TGTGCCAGCAGCCGGGACCGATACCAAGAGACCCAGTACTTC.

V usage is TRBV13 and J usage is TRBJ2-1; either TRBD1 or TRBD2 may supply D (5 bases each). Trimming took 4 bases from V and 4 from J, leaving 14 bases between them. The CDR3 length is 15 residues. CDR1 PRHDT and CDR2 FYEKMQ come from the germline V gene (reference sequence). CDR3 sequence: CASSSRDGLYNEQFF. The DNA of the CDR3 is TGTGCCAGCAGCTCCCGGGACGGCCTATACAATGAGCAGTTCTTC.

The chain joins TRBV5-4 to TRBJ2-7; D gene unclear. TRBJ2-5 explains the end of the DNA better; the J call may be wrong. Germline V gives CDR1 SGHNT, CDR2 YYREEE (reference sequence). The CDR3 spans 14 residues. CDR3 residues: CASSWVASEETQYF. CDR3 DNA: TGTGCCAGCAGCTGGGTGGCTTCGGAAGAGACCCAGTACTTC.

This clonotype was detected ten times or more. The chain couples TRBV4-1 to TRBJ2-6; possible D gene TRBD2, 5 bases. Germline lookup yields CDR1 MGHRA and CDR2 YSYEKL. V was pared by 1 base and J by 5 bases, with 9 bases between. CDR3 length: 15 amino acids. The CDR3 here is CASSQVGGRANVLTF. The CDR3 region has the DNA TGCGCCAGCAGCCAAGTTGGAGGTCGGGCCAACGTCCTGACTTTC.

The chain uses TRBV5-5 and TRBJ1-5; TRBD1 is a possible D gene (5 bases). The germline V and J ends were trimmed by 4 bases and 5 bases, with 13 bases remaining between them. The CDR3 consists of 14 residues. Germline V CDR1 and CDR2: SGHKS, YYEKEE (reference sequence). The CDR3 nucleotides are TGTGCCAGCAGCCGGGGGGGGTTCGATCAGCCCCAGCATTTT. Amino acids: CASSRGGFDQPQHF.